This T cell receptor (beta chain) was captured by sequencing in a study of blood T cell repertoires in COVID-19. Per the germline V gene, CDR1 is SQVTM and CDR2 is ANQGSEA. Germline trimming cut 5 bases from V and 3 bases from J; bases unmatched to any gene: 6. The CDR3 contains 14 residues. Repertoires were generated with immunoSEQ multiplex PCR, while TCRdb's copy carries only in-frame clones and drops some. The data contain approximately 200,000 clones, around 85% of them seen just once; the ten biggest clones take up approximately 19%. This clonotype was obtained from a man aged 40-49 years who had recovered from COVID-19. Material for sequencing was PBMCs or T cells enriched from blood (not recorded which). V gene TRBV29-1 combines with J gene TRBJ2-2, with 7 bases that match TRBD1. The CDR3 is CSVSDREHTGELFF. DNA for the CDR3: TGCAGCGTTAGTGACAGGGAGCACACCGGGGAGCTGTTTTTT.